The present T cell receptor (beta chain) was sequenced within a study of blood T cell repertoires in COVID-19. Profiled with immunoSEQ multiplex PCR; TCRdb holds only in-frame clones, not every one. This sample yields 45,000 to 50,000 clones, of which 75% to 85% are seen a single time; 7% to 10% belongs to the top ten. The CDR3 length is 14 residues. V was clipped by 3 bases and J by 1 base, with 9 bases between them. Germline V CDR1 and CDR2: LNHDA, SQIVND (reference sequence). Material for sequencing was peripheral blood. V gene TRBV19 combines with J gene TRBJ1-1; D is uncertain. This sequence originates from an elderly man in a cohort sampled during active COVID-19. This CDR3 reads CASSIAQRNTEAFF. The CDR3 DNA sequence: TGTGCCAGTAGTATTGCACAGAGGAACACTGAAGCTTTCTTT.